The 23 T cell receptor beta chains below were found in one sample sequenced in a study of CD8 T cells in ankylosing spondylitis. Their antigens are not known. Study outcomes and limitations: A motif of roughly 8 highly homologous TCR beta variants was seen as apparently characteristic of ankylosing spondylitis blood.

TCRdb independently ran MiXCR on the 5' RACE reads; one entry per CDR3 protein. The sample lists approximately 520,000 distinct CDR3 sequences; 5.3% were seen once. The sample was blood, either unsorted or a sorted T cell fraction (not recorded which). These receptors all stem from a male donor with ankylosing spondylitis.

Note on this clonotype: It may be a read error: a sequence one base away is much more abundant. The V call is TRBV27, the J call TRBJ2-3; D uncertain. The CDR3 runs to 12 residues. V lost 10 bases and J lost 0, with 8 bases in between. Germline CDR1 MNHEY, CDR2 SMNVEV (reference sequence). The CDR3 here is CATNSSTDTQYF. CDR3 DNA sequence: TGTGCCACCAATTCCAGCACAGATACGCAGTATTTT.

At least ten counts were recorded for this clonotype. This sequence joins TRBV5-1 and TRBJ2-1, with D maybe TRBD1 (5 bases). This CDR3 is built from 16 residues. Per germline, CDR1 SGHRS and CDR2 YFSETQ. V gave up 2 bases and J gave up 2 bases, with 14 bases separating them. CDR3 protein: CASSFFTTETYNEQFF. The CDR3 nucleotides are TGCGCCAGCAGCTTTTTCACGACAGAGACCTACAATGAGCAGTTCTTC.

This clonotype occurred many times. J is TRBJ1-1 and V is TRBV29-1, with D uncertain. Germline V gene sequence: CDR1 SQVTM, CDR2 ANQGSEA. V lost 3 bases and J 1 base, leaving 6 bases between the germline ends. The CDR3 covers 12 residues. The CDR3 reads CSVDSRNTEAFF. CDR3 nucleotide sequence: TGCAGCGTTGACAGCCGGAACACTGAAGCTTTCTTT.

In this sample, this clonotype turned up many times. The V call is TRBV20-1, the J call TRBJ1-5, with D possibly being TRBD1 (6 bases). Between the trimmed V and J ends, which lost 7 bases and 7 bases, there was a span of 26 bases. Germline V gives CDR1 DFQATT, CDR2 SNEGSKA (reference sequence). The CDR3 extends over 16 amino acids. CDR3 DNA sequence: TGCAGTGTTAGGGGTAGTTGGGGGGCACTACGGCAGCCCCAGCATTTT. Encoded protein: CSVRGSWGALRQPQHF.

There are many counts of this clonotype. DNA of the CDR3: TGCGCCAGCAGCTTTCGGGGACGAAACACTGAAGCTTTCTTT. It yields the protein CASSFRGRNTEAFF. This chain joins TRBV5-1 and TRBJ1-1; weak D call: TRBD1 (5 bases). The germline gives CDR1 SGHRS, CDR2 YFSETQ. The CDR3 is made up of 14 amino acids. The V end was cut by 2 bases, the J end by 2 bases, with 10 bases between.

The J gene is TRBJ2-7, the V gene TRBV18, with 8 bases lining up with TRBD2. Germline CDR1 is KGHSH and CDR2 is LQKENI. The CDR3 sequence is 16 residues long. The V gene end was trimmed by 2 bases and the J gene end by 4 bases; junction bases not matched to a gene: 10. As DNA, the CDR3 is TGTGCCAGCTCACCAACCTCAGCGGGGGACAAATACGAGCAGTACTTC. Protein product: CASSPTSAGDKYEQYF. The whole variable domain, filled in from reference TRBV18 and TRBJ2-7, reads NAGVMQNPRHLVRRRGQEARLRCSPMKGHSHVYWYRQLPEEGLKFMVYLQKENIIDESGMPKERFSAEFPKEGPSILRIQQVVRGDSAAYFCASSPTSAGDKYEQYFGPGTRLTVT.

This clonotype has a count of ten or more. J is TRBJ2-7 and V is TRBV20-1; 10 bases match TRBD2. V lost 6 bases to trimming and J lost 4 bases; unmatched junction nucleotides: 9. Germline V lookup: CDR1 DFQATT, CDR2 SNEGSKA (reference sequence). This CDR3 spans 14 amino acids. Written as DNA, the CDR3 is TGCAGTGCGACACCGGGACTAGCGTTTTACGAGCAGTACTTC. Encoded protein: CSATPGLAFYEQYF.

The V call is TRBV5-3, the J call TRBJ2-7, with D uncertain. TRBV5-3 has ORF status, its function being uncertain. The V and J ends lost 8 bases and 9 bases respectively, with 24 bases between them. The CDR3 contains 14 residues. CDR3 in amino acids: CASGPGILSCVQYF. The DNA of the CDR3 is TGTGCCAGCGGCCCTGGAATCCTGTCCTGCGTGCAGTACTTC.

This clonotype was counted at least ten times. The rearrangement uses TRBV9 and TRBJ1-2; possible D gene TRBD1, 6 bases. V lost 3 bases and J lost 5, with 14 bases in between. The CDR3 runs to 14 residues. From germline, CDR1 is SGDLS and CDR2 YYNGEE. CDR3 protein: CASSGTQGRYGYTF. As DNA, the CDR3 is TGTGCCAGCAGCGGAACACAGGGTCGATATGGCTACACCTTC.

This clonotype was observed at least ten times. In nucleotides, the CDR3 is TGCGCCAGCAGCTTGCGAAGGACTAGCGGGAGCGGTGAGCAGTTCTTC. This codes for CASSLRRTSGSGEQFF. V gene TRBV5-1 combines with J gene TRBJ2-1; TRBD2 agrees at 13 bases. The CDR3 sequence is 16 residues long. Germline CDR1 is SGHRS and CDR2 is YFSETQ. Trimming cost V 1 base and J 9 bases; bases outside gene matches: 7.

This clonotype was counted ten times or more. The V and J genes are TRBV5-1 and TRBJ2-7, with 10 bases aligning to TRBD1. The CDR3 is made up of 15 amino acids. Unmatched junction bases numbered 10, after V lost 1 base and J lost 9 bases. Germline assignment: CDR1 SGHRS and CDR2 YFSETQ. The CDR3 spells CASSLMGTGVRVQYF. The CDR3 coding sequence is TGCGCCAGCAGCTTGATGGGGACAGGGGTTAGGGTGCAGTACTTC.

This clonotype was recorded many times. The gene calls are TRBV29-1 and TRBJ1-5, with D hard to call. Deletions cut 5 bases from V and 9 bases from J, with 17 bases between. Germline V gives CDR1 SQVTM, CDR2 ANQGSEA. The CDR3 covers 13 residues. The chain's CDR3 is CSVSGVPEGPQHF. In DNA, the CDR3 is TGCAGCGTTTCCGGGGTCCCCGAGGGGCCCCAGCATTTT.

The V gene is TRBV11-2, the J gene TRBJ2-2; 8 bases are shared with TRBD1. CDR1 SGHAT and CDR2 FQNNGV come from the germline V gene. This CDR3 contains 15 residues. J gave up 7 bases and V 4 bases, and 8 bases lay outside the gene matches. CDR3 loop: CASSSWTGLGGELFF. The CDR3 DNA reads TGTGCCAGCAGCTCGTGGACAGGGTTGGGCGGGGAGCTGTTTTTT.

This clonotype has ten or more counts. The gene calls are TRBV7-9 and TRBJ1-1; D call uncertain. Germline V gene lookup returns CDR1 SEHNR and CDR2 FQNEAQ (reference sequence). V gave up 1 base and J gave up 5 bases, with 11 bases separating them. The CDR3 runs 14 residues. CDR3 amino acids: CASSLDARRTEAFF. The CDR3 DNA reads TGTGCCAGCAGCTTAGACGCTAGGAGGACTGAAGCTTTCTTT.

This clonotype was found many times. V gene TRBV20-1 combines with J gene TRBJ2-2; tentative D call: TRBD2 (5 bases). The CDR3 is made up of 12 amino acids. V was clipped by 0 bases and J by 9 bases, with 8 bases between them. The germline V gene encodes CDR1 DFQATT and CDR2 SNEGSKA (reference sequence). CDR3 nucleotides: TGCAGTGCTAGAGAACTAGACCGGGAGCTGTTTTTT. Protein: CSARELDRELFF.

In this sample, this clonotype turned up many times. The chain employs TRBV5-1 and TRBJ2-1; TRBD2 matches 13 bases. V lost 2 bases, J lost 3 bases, and 8 bases stayed unmatched. Germline V gene data show CDR1 as SGHRS and CDR2 as YFSETQ. This CDR3 spans 18 amino acids. This chain's CDR3 is CASSLLTTSGGRYNEQFF. As DNA, the CDR3 is TGCGCCAGCAGCTTATTAACGACTAGCGGGGGGCGCTACAATGAGCAGTTCTTC. Together with reference TRBV5-1 and TRBJ2-1, the CDR3 gives the full variable domain: KAGVTQTPRYLIKTRGQQVTLSCSPISGHRSVSWYQQTPGQGLQFLFEYFSETQRNKGNFPGRFSGRQFSNSRSEMNVSTLELGDSALYLCASSLLTTSGGRYNEQFFGPGTRLTVL.

This clonotype was observed many times. The chain joins TRBV4-3 to TRBJ2-1, with D possibly matching TRBD2 (5 bases). Germline V gene data show CDR1 as LGHNA and CDR2 as YSLEER. The CDR3 has 14 residues. V lost 0 bases and J 4 bases, leaving 7 bases between the germline ends. The CDR3, as DNA: TGCGCCAGCAGCCAAGACTCGGGATACAATGAGCAGTTCTTC. Its translation is CASSQDSGYNEQFF.

This clonotype was picked up a small number of times. This chain joins TRBV4-3 and TRBJ2-2; TRBD2 agrees at 10 bases. Germline CDR1 reads LGHNA; CDR2 reads YSLEER. The CDR3 runs 18 residues. Trimming removed 0 bases from V and 3 bases from J; junction bases left unmatched: 7. The CDR3 sequence: CASSQDLAGALDTGELFF. The CDR3 nucleotides read TGCGCCAGCAGCCAAGATCTAGCGGGAGCCCTCGACACCGGGGAGCTGTTTTTT.

This clonotype has at least ten counts. V and J are TRBV20-1 and TRBJ2-7; D might be TRBD1 (6 bases). The CDR3 has 12 residues. Trimming left V 6 bases short and J 5 bases short, with 14 bases between. Germline loops: CDR1 DFQATT, CDR2 SNEGSKA (reference sequence). The DNA of the CDR3 is TGCAGTGCCCCCCCGCACAGGGACGAGCAGTACTTC. This sequence encodes CSAPPHRDEQYF.

At least ten counts were recorded for this clonotype. The chain couples TRBV4-1 to TRBJ2-1; TRBD2 matches at 8 bases. After removal of 4 bases from V and 2 bases from J, the junction contained 7 bases not matched to a gene. Germline V gene sequence: CDR1 MGHRA, CDR2 YSYEKL. The CDR3 has 16 residues. This CDR3 is CASSRTGTSPYNEQFF. The CDR3 region has the DNA TGCGCCAGCAGCCGAACCGGGACTAGTCCCTACAATGAGCAGTTCTTC.

This clonotype has ten or more counts. The rearrangement joins TRBV9 to TRBJ2-7, with 7 bases that match TRBD2. Unmatched junction bases numbered 5, after V lost 2 bases and J lost 3 bases. The CDR3 covers 14 residues. Germline-derived CDR1 and CDR2 are SGDLS and YYNGEE. The CDR3, as DNA: TGTGCCAGCAGCGTGGGCGGGAGCGACTACGAGCAGTACTTC. As protein: CASSVGGSDYEQYF.

J is TRBJ2-7 and V is TRBV15; D gene ambiguous. V was shortened by 1 base and J by 5 bases, with 18 bases between the two germline ends. The CDR3 has 16 residues. Germline CDR1 is LNHNV and CDR2 is YYDKDF (reference sequence). The DNA of the CDR3 is TGTGCCACCAGCAGAGGAGAGACGGCAGCTGGCGACGAGCAGTACTTC. It translates to CATSRGETAAGDEQYF.

This clonotype occurred many times. The gene calls are TRBV4-3 and TRBJ2-1; D tentatively fits TRBD1 or TRBD2 (5 bases each). Germline-derived CDR1 and CDR2 are LGHNA and YSLEER. This CDR3 region has 14 residues. The germline V and J ends were trimmed by 0 bases and 8 bases, with 11 bases remaining between them. CDR3 sequence (DNA): TGCGCCAGCAGCCAAGACTGGGGGATCGATGAGCAGTTCTTC. Residues: CASSQDWGIDEQFF.